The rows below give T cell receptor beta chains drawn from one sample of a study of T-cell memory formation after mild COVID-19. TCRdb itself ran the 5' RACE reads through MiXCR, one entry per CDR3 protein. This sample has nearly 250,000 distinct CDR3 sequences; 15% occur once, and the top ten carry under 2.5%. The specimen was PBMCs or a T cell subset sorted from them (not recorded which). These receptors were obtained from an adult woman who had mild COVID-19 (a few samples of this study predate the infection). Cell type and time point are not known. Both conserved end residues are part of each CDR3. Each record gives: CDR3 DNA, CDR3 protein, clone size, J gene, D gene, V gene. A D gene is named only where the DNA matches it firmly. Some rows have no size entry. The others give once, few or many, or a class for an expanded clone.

DNA: TGTGCCAGCAGTGAATATAAGGACAGGGTCTACGAGCAGTACTTC; CDR3: CASSEYKDRVYEQYF; size: -; J: TRBJ2-7; D: TRBD1; V: TRBV25-1
DNA: TGTGCCAGCAGCTTGAGGCAGGGGGTCGGCAATGAGCAGTTCTTC; CDR3: CASSLRQGVGNEQFF; size: many; J: TRBJ2-1; D: TRBD1; V: TRBV5-5
DNA: TGTGCCAGCAGCGTCGCGGGACTAGCGGTACAAGAGACCCAGTACTTC; CDR3: CASSVAGLAVQETQYF; size: few; J: TRBJ2-5; D: TRBD2; V: TRBV11-3
DNA: TGTGCCAGCACGGGAGAGGACAGGGGTCCCTACGAGCAGTACTTC; CDR3: CASTGEDRGPYEQYF; size: -; J: TRBJ2-7; D: TRBD1; V: TRBV25-1
DNA: TGCGCCAGCAGCTTAAGGACCCCCCTTAATGAGCAGTTCTTC; CDR3: CASSLRTPLNEQFF; size: -; J: TRBJ2-1; D: -; V: TRBV5-1
DNA: TGTGCCAGCAGTTTCTCTAGCGGGTATGAGCAGTTCTTC; CDR3: CASSFSSGYEQFF; size: few; J: TRBJ2-1; D: TRBD2; V: TRBV27
DNA: TGTGCCAGCAGTTGCTCTTGGTCCTCAGGTGGCACTGAAGCTTTCTTT; CDR3: CASSCSWSSGGTEAFF; size: -; J: TRBJ1-1; D: -; V: TRBV6-5
DNA: TGTGCCAGCAGCTTACAGGAAAAGGATACTGAAGCTTTCTTT; CDR3: CASSLQEKDTEAFF; size: few; J: TRBJ1-1; D: -; V: TRBV7-9
DNA: TGTGCCATCAGTGAGATGCAGGCAGCGTATGAAAAACTGTTTTTT; CDR3: CAISEMQAAYEKLFF; size: few; J: TRBJ1-4; D: -; V: TRBV10-3
DNA: TGCAGCGCCCGAGGACAGATATACGAGCAGTACTTC; CDR3: CSARGQIYEQYF; size: -; J: TRBJ2-7; D: -; V: TRBV29-1
DNA: TGTGCCACCAGCCGGTCCCACAGGGTTACCGGGGAGCTGTTTTTT; CDR3: CATSRSHRVTGELFF; size: few; J: TRBJ2-2; D: -; V: TRBV15
DNA: TGCAGTGCTAGAGTTTCAGGGTCTGGGGCCAACGTCCTGACTTTC; CDR3: CSARVSGSGANVLTF; size: few; J: TRBJ2-6; D: -; V: TRBV20-1